The present T cell receptor beta chain was sequenced within a study of T cell responses to AZD1222 COVID-19 vaccine. The study, taken as a whole, reports: Of spike-specific TCRs, nearly half reportedly target regions left unmutated in variants. Baseline seropositivity characterized only six AZD1222 recipients. White British people made up most donors, females outnumbered males, and clonal diversity was possibly underestimated. Every sample of the repertoires postdated the peak T cell response.

Sequenced by immunoSEQ multiplex PCR; TCRdb stores in-frame clones only, minus some. The table lists roughly 150,000 clones, just over 90% of them singletons. Comment on this clone: The target antigen is unknown.

Germline CDR1 LGHDT, CDR2 YNNKEL (reference sequence). V was clipped by 4 bases and J by 1 base, with 7 bases between them. The CDR3 has 13 amino acids. The sequence was obtained from an adult who received the AZD1222 COVID-19 vaccine. The rearrangement links TRBV3-1 (or the pseudogene TRBV3-2) to TRBJ1-1; maybe TRBD1 (6 bases). The sample here was peripheral blood, taken 28 days after the second AZD1222 dose. The CDR3 spells CASSRTENTEAFF. The CDR3 DNA follows: TGTGCCAGCAGCCGGACAGAGAACACTGAAGCTTTCTTT.